This T cell receptor (beta chain) emerged from a study of immune cell composition in non-small cell lung cancer. Germline CDR1 and CDR2: LNHNV and YYDKDF (reference sequence). The CDR3 runs to 13 residues. Trimming removed 5 bases from V and 4 bases from J; junction bases left unmatched: 2. Profiled with immunoSEQ multiplex PCR; TCRdb holds only in-frame clones, not every one. Counted here are about 7,600 clones, about 73% occurring once; the ten biggest clones make up 9.5% to 15%. The receptor was derived from a human donor with non-small cell lung cancer. This chain uses TRBV15 with TRBJ1-5; 7 bases are a match to TRBD1. Sequenced material: lung tumor tissue. CDR3 sequence (DNA): TGTGCCACCAGCCCGGGACAGAATCAGCCCCAGCATTTT. Translating gives CATSPGQNQPQHF.